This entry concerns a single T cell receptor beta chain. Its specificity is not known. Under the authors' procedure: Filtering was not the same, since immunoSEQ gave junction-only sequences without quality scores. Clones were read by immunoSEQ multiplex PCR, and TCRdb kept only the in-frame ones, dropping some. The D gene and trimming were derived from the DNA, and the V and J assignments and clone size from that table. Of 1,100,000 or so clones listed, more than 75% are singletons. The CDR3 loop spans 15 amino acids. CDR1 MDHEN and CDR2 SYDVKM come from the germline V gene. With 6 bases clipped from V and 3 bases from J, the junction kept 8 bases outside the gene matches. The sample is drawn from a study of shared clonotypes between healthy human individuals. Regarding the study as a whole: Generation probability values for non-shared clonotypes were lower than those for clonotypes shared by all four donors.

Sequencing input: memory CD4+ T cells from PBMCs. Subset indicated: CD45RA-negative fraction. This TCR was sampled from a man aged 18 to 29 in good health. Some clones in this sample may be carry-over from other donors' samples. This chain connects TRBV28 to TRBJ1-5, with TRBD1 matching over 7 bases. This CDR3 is CASSFTTGYNQPQHF. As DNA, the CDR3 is TGTGCCAGCAGCTTCACGACAGGGTACAATCAGCCCCAGCATTTT.